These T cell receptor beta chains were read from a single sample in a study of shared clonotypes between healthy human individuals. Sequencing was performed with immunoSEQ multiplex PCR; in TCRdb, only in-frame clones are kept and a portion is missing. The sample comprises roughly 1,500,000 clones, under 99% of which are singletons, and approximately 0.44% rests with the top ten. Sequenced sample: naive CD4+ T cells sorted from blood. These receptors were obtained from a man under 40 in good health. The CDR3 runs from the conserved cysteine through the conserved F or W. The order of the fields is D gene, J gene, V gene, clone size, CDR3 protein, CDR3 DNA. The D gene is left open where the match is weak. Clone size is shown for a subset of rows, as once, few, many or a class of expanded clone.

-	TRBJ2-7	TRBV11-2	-	CASSSISGSNYEQYF	TGTGCCAGCAGCTCCATAAGTGGGTCCAATTACGAGCAGTACTTC
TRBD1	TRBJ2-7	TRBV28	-	CASSLSGTGKLYEQYF	TGTGCCAGCAGTTTATCGGGGACAGGGAAACTCTACGAGCAGTACTTC
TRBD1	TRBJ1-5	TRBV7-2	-	CASRRQGGSNQPQHF	TGTGCCAGCAGGCGACAGGGAGGGAGCAATCAGCCCCAGCATTTT
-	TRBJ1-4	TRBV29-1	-	CSVGNSEKLFF	TGCAGCGTCGGCAATAGTGAAAAACTGTTTTTT
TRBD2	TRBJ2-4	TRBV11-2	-	CASSLAGGGGTKNIQYF	TGTGCCAGCAGCTTAGCGGGAGGGGGAGGAACCAAAAACATTCAGTACTTC
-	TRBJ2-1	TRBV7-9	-	CASSSIFEQFF	TGTGCCAGCAGCTCCATCTTTGAGCAGTTCTTC
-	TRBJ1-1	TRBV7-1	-	CASSLGARIEAFF	TGTGCCAGCAGCTTGGGCGCTAGGATCGAAGCTTTCTTT
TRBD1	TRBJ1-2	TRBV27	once	CASRMTGGFGYTF	TGTGCCAGCAGAATGACAGGGGGTTTTGGCTACACCTTC
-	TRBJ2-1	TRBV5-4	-	CASSLGAGGNSYNEQFF	TGTGCCAGCAGCTTGGGAGCAGGTGGGAATTCCTACAATGAGCAGTTCTTC
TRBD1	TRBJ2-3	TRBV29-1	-	CSVVRDRGPNTQYF	TGCAGCGTTGTCCGGGACAGGGGGCCAAATACGCAGTATTTT
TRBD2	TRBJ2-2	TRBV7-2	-	CASSLKRGDGELFF	TGTGCCAGCAGCTTAAAACGGGGGGACGGGGAGCTGTTTTTT
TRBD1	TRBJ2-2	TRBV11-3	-	CASSSAGTANTGELFF	TGTGCCAGCAGCTCCGCCGGGACAGCCAACACCGGGGAGCTGTTTTTT
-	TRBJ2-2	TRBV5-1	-	CASSLAPGTNTGELFF	TGCGCCAGCAGCTTGGCCCCAGGGACCAACACCGGGGAGCTGTTTTTT
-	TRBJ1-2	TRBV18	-	CASSTAGGVSTANYGYTF	TGTGCCAGCTCAACTGCTGGGGGCGTCAGTACCGCTAACTATGGCTACACCTTC
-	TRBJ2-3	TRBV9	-	CASSERVGRTDTQYF	TGTGCCAGCAGCGAAAGGGTGGGTAGAACAGATACGCAGTATTTT
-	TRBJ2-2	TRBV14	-	CASSQVTVNTGELFF	TGTGCCAGCAGCCAAGTGACAGTGAACACCGGGGAGCTGTTTTTT
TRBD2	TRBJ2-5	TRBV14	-	CASSSPRGGGETQYF	TGTGCCAGCAGCTCTCCTCGGGGGGGAGGAGAGACCCAGTACTTC
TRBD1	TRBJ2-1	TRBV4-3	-	CASSQDGRQGAGDEQFF	TGCGCCAGCAGCCAAGACGGACGACAGGGGGCAGGCGATGAGCAGTTCTTC
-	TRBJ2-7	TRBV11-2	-	CASSSLKTTTYEQYF	TGTGCCAGCAGCTCCTTGAAGACTACAACCTACGAGCAGTACTTC
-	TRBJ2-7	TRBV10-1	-	CASRQGSEQYF	TGCGCCAGCCGTCAGGGGAGCGAGCAGTACTTC
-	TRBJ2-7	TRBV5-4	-	CASSLSGYEQYF	TGTGCCAGCAGCTTGTCGGGCTACGAGCAGTACTTC
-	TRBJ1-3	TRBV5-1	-	CASSGGASGNTIYF	TGCGCCAGCAGCGGAGGGGCCTCTGGAAACACCATATATTTT
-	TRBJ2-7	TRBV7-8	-	CASSKRRGNPYEQYF	TGTGCCAGCAGCAAAAGAAGGGGGAACCCCTACGAGCAGTACTTC
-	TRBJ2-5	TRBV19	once	CASSIRGQETQYF	TGTGCCAGTAGTATCAGGGGACAAGAGACCCAGTACTTC
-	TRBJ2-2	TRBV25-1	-	CASRGKGPNTGELFF	TGTGCCAGCAGGGGAAAGGGCCCGAACACCGGGGAGCTGTTTTTT
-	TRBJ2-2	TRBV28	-	CASSRDTLNTGELFF	TGTGCCAGCAGTCGGGACACCTTGAACACCGGGGAGCTGTTTTTT
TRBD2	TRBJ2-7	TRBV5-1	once	CASSVSGGGEEQYF	TGCGCCAGCAGCGTTAGCGGCGGGGGTGAAGAGCAGTACTTC
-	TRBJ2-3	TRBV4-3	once	CASSQTPGDLFDTQYF	TGCGCCAGCAGCCAAACCCCGGGGGACCTATTTGATACGCAGTATTTT
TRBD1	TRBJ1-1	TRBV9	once	CASSDRTGGNTEAFF	TGTGCCAGCAGCGACCGGACAGGGGGCAACACTGAAGCTTTCTTT
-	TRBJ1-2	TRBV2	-	CASSAGSANYGYTF	TGTGCCAGCAGTGCGGGATCAGCTAACTATGGCTACACCTTC
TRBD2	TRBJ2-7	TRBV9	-	CASSPGLAFHEQYF	TGTGCCAGCAGCCCGGGACTAGCTTTCCACGAGCAGTACTTC
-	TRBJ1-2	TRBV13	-	CASSLVSSAPYGYTF	TGTGCCAGCAGCTTAGTTTCGTCGGCTCCCTATGGCTACACCTTC
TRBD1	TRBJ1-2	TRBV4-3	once	CASSQDQAGGFGYTF	TGCGCCAGCAGCCAAGATCAGGCAGGGGGCTTTGGCTACACCTTC
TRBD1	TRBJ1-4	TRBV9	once	CASSRDSNEKLFF	TGTGCCAGCAGTAGGGACAGTAATGAAAAACTGTTTTTT
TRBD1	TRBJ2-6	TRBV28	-	CASRGDRGFSGANVLTF	TGTGCCAGCAGGGGGGACAGGGGGTTCTCTGGGGCCAACGTCCTGACTTTC
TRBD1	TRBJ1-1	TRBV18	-	CASSRNTGGPNTEAFF	TGTGCCAGCTCACGGAATACAGGGGGGCCGAACACTGAAGCTTTCTTT
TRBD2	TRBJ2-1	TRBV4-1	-	CASSHGTSGSSYNEQFF	TGCGCCAGCAGCCACGGGACTAGCGGGAGCTCCTACAATGAGCAGTTCTTC
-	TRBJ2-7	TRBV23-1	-	CASTPAGSYEQYF	TGCGCCAGCACACCAGCCGGATCCTACGAGCAGTACTTC
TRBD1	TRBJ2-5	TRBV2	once	CASRGRTGRETQYF	TGTGCCAGCAGGGGGCGGACAGGGAGGGAGACCCAGTACTTC
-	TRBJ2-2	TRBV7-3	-	CASSLVGHPSGELFF	TGTGCCAGCAGCTTAGTGGGACACCCCTCCGGGGAGCTGTTTTTT
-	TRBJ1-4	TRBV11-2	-	CASSSGGGINEKLFF	TGTGCCAGCAGCTCCGGGGGGGGAATTAATGAAAAACTGTTTTTT
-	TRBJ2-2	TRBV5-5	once	CASSLETYTGELFF	TGTGCCAGCAGCTTGGAGACCTACACCGGGGAGCTGTTTTTT
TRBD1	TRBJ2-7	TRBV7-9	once	CASSGRGRDEQYF	TGTGCCAGCAGCGGCAGGGGGCGCGACGAGCAGTACTTC
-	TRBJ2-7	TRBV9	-	CASSVGVPPYEQYF	TGTGCCAGCAGCGTAGGAGTCCCCCCCTACGAGCAGTACTTC
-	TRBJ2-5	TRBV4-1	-	CASSQLEARETQYF	TGCGCCAGCAGCCAACTGGAGGCTAGAGAGACCCAGTACTTC